These 17 T cell receptor beta chains originate from one sample sequenced in a study of identical twins. A single record per CDR3 protein comes from TCRdb applying MiXCR to the 5' RACE reads. This table has some 330,000 distinct CDR3 sequences, roughly 9% appearing once. Sequencing was done on a sample of naive T cells sorted from blood. The receptors derive from a woman between 45 and 65 years old in good health.

This clonotype occurred many times. V is TRBV27 and J is TRBJ2-3; D call uncertain. There are 10 residues in the CDR3. Per germline, CDR1 MNHEY and CDR2 SMNVEV (reference sequence). V was pared by 3 bases and J by 6 bases, with 1 base between. The CDR3 coding sequence is TGTGCCAGCAGTTTTGATACGCAGTATTTT. Amino acids: CASSFDTQYF.

The chain couples TRBV27 to TRBJ2-7, with TRBD1 identical over 7 bases. Germline V gene sequence: CDR1 MNHEY, CDR2 SMNVEV (reference sequence). The CDR3 contains 13 residues. V lost 5 bases, J lost 10 bases, and 11 bases stayed unmatched. The CDR3 bases are TGTGCCAGCAGTCGAGGCCTCGGGACAGTACAGTACGTC. Translating it yields CASSRGLGTVQYV.

The V and J genes are TRBV27 and TRBJ2-7; no reliable D call. V was shortened by 8 bases and J by 2 bases, with 13 bases between the two germline ends. The CDR3 is 13 amino acids. Germline lookup yields CDR1 MNHEY and CDR2 SMNVEV (reference sequence). The CDR3: CASGPDLPYEQYF. CDR3 in DNA: TGTGCCAGCGGCCCGGACCTTCCCTACGAGCAGTACTTC.

This clonotype was recorded many times. The genes are TRBV5-1 and TRBJ2-1; 9 bases agree with TRBD2. This CDR3 spans 18 amino acids. The V gene end was trimmed by 0 bases and the J gene end by 4 bases; junction bases not matched to a gene: 11. Germline-derived CDR1 and CDR2 are SGHRS and YFSETQ. The DNA of the CDR3 is TGCGCCAGCAGCTTGGGACTAGCGGCAACCCCTCCGTACAATGAGCAGTTCTTC. Residues: CASSLGLAATPPYNEQFF.

The chain uses TRBV27 and TRBJ1-5; TRBD1 matches at 8 bases. Looked up from germline, CDR1 is MNHEY and CDR2 is SMNVEV (reference sequence). The CDR3 runs to 17 residues. The ends lost 4 bases at V and 8 bases at J; junction bases unmatched: 16. The DNA for the CDR3 is TGTGCCAGCAGTTCCGACACGGCAGGGGGCGGCTTGAAGCCCCAGCATTTT. This sequence encodes CASSSDTAGGGLKPQHF.

This clonotype was detected ten times or more. The V and J genes are TRBV29-1 and TRBJ2-5; D not resolved. This CDR3 spans 13 amino acids. V was trimmed by 7 bases and J by 4 bases, leaving 16 bases between them. Germline assignment: CDR1 SQVTM and CDR2 ANQGSEA. The CDR3 spells CSGTGFPRETQYF. CDR3 coding DNA: TGCAGCGGGACCGGGTTCCCTAGAGAGACCCAGTACTTC. The full variable domain, in which reference TRBV29-1 and TRBJ2-5 provide the parts outside the CDR3, is SAVISQKPSRDICQRGTSLTIQCQVDSQVTMMFWYRQQPGQSLTLIATANQGSEATYESGFVIDKFPISRPNLTFSTLTVSNMSPEDSSIYLCSGTGFPRETQYFGPGTRLLVL.

There are a few counts of this clonotype. The V call is TRBV4-1, the J call TRBJ2-1, with 9 bases that match TRBD1. Trimming at V came to 2 bases and at J to 2 bases, leaving 4 bases not matched to a gene. The CDR3 extends over 16 amino acids. Germline V gene lookup returns CDR1 MGHRA and CDR2 YSYEKL. The CDR3 sequence: CASSQTTGGTYNEQFF. Written as DNA, the CDR3 is TGCGCCAGCAGCCAAACGACAGGGGGAACCTACAATGAGCAGTTCTTC.

The sample holds many counts of this clonotype. V gene TRBV5-1 combines with J gene TRBJ2-1; D remains ambiguous. V lost 0 bases, J lost 5 bases, and 6 bases lay in between. The CDR3 totals 13 residues. Looked up from germline, CDR1 is SGHRS and CDR2 is YFSETQ. The CDR3 here is CASSLEENNEQFF. The CDR3 DNA is TGCGCCAGCAGCTTGGAGGAAAACAATGAGCAGTTCTTC.

This clonotype was seen only a few times. The rearrangement links TRBV12-3 or TRBV12-4 to TRBJ2-3, with D perhaps given as TRBD1 or TRBD2 (5 bases each). The CDR3 covers 20 residues. Trimming cost V 6 bases and J 3 bases, with 31 bases left between them. The CDR3 loop is CASSHHYRGLRLHDTDTQYF. As DNA, the CDR3 is TGTGCCAGCAGCCACCATTACCGGGGCCTACGACTGCATGATACAGATACGCAGTATTTT.

This clonotype has only a few counts. The chain joins TRBV15 to TRBJ1-4, with D possibly TRBD1 on 5 matching bases. Between the trimmed V and J ends, which lost 2 bases and 0 bases, there was a span of 7 bases. Germline V gives CDR1 LNHNV, CDR2 YYDKDF (reference sequence). CDR3 length equals 15 residues. The CDR3 sequence is CATSRTGATNEKLFF. CDR3 in DNA: TGTGCCACCAGCAGAACGGGGGCAACTAATGAAAAACTGTTTTTT.

The genes are TRBV5-6 and TRBJ2-4, with 8 bases matching TRBD1. CDR3 size: 15 residues. Germline V gene lookup returns CDR1 SGHDT and CDR2 YYEEEE. J lost 3 bases, V lost 4 bases, and 6 bases had no gene match. CDR3 protein: CASSPDRGGKNIQYF. DNA of the CDR3: TGTGCCAGCAGCCCAGACAGGGGTGGCAAAAACATTCAGTACTTC.

This clonotype showed up just a few times. The rearrangement joins TRBV6-1 to TRBJ2-2; 12 bases agree with TRBD2. The CDR3 contains 14 residues. After removal of 11 bases from V and 7 bases from J, the junction contained 8 bases not matched to a gene. Germline CDR1 is MNHNS and CDR2 is SASEGT. The CDR3 sequence is CALGTSGRLGELFF. In DNA form, the CDR3 reads TGTGCCCTGGGGACTAGCGGGCGACTCGGGGAGCTGTTTTTT.

This clonotype was counted between two and nine times. The rearrangement links TRBV20-1 to TRBJ1-1, with D unclear. Per germline, CDR1 DFQATT and CDR2 SNEGSKA (reference sequence). This CDR3 has 11 residues. CDR3 protein: CAARLNTEAFF. DNA of the CDR3: TGCGCCGCCAGACTGAACACTGAAGCTTTCTTT.

This chain connects TRBV21-1 to TRBJ1-4. TRBV21-1 constitutes a pseudogene. This CDR3 region has 13 residues. The CDR3 region is CASLMQTNEKLFF. DNA for the CDR3: TGTGCCAGCCTCATGCAAACTAATGAAAAACTGTTTTTT.

This clonotype was seen ten or more times. The rearrangement joins TRBV27 to TRBJ1-1, with TRBD1 matching 10 bases. Germline V gene lookup returns CDR1 MNHEY and CDR2 SMNVEV (reference sequence). The CDR3 extends over 16 amino acids. V lost 6 bases, J lost 0 bases, and 7 bases stayed unmatched. CDR3 in amino acids: CASSRWTGGMNTEAFF. Here the CDR3 DNA reads TGTGCCAGCAGCCGTTGGACAGGGGGGATGAACACTGAAGCTTTCTTT.

V and J are TRBV5-1 and TRBJ2-1; 8 bases map to TRBD2. V shed 5 bases, J shed 8 bases, and the junction held 9 bases outside the gene matches. Germline V gives CDR1 SGHRS, CDR2 YFSETQ. This CDR3 has 14 amino acids. This CDR3 is CASSATGGRDEQFF. The CDR3 DNA follows: TGCGCCAGCAGTGCCACGGGAGGGAGGGATGAGCAGTTCTTC.

V and J are TRBV7-9 and TRBJ2-1, with D perhaps matching TRBD1 (6 bases). V was cut by 5 bases and J by 10 bases, with 15 bases left in between. The CDR3 has 13 amino acids. Germline V gives CDR1 SEHNR, CDR2 FQNEAQ (reference sequence). The CDR3 DNA is TGTGCCAGCAGCCCCGGAGCCGGGACAGAGCAGTTCTTC. This translates into CASSPGAGTEQFF.